Shown below are 30 T cell receptor beta chains from a single sample sequenced in a study of T cells in Graves' hyperthyroidism and ophthalmopathy. The TCR beta CDR3 regions underwent amplification using RNA transcripts as the source. HTBI primers drove first-round RT-PCR of the TCR CDR3. TCRdb passed the multiplex PCR reads through MiXCR, listing each CDR3 protein once. The sample contains roughly 700,000 distinct CDR3 sequences, roughly 32% of which appear only once. Material for sequencing was blood. These receptor sequences come from a woman in her 40s with Graves' hyperthyroidism.

In its sample, this clonotype was seen many times. One end of the junction is discordant with germline, which a read error may explain. This chain uses TRBV5-1 with TRBJ1-5; perhaps TRBD1 as D (5 bases). Germline V gives CDR1 SGHRS, CDR2 YFSETQ. This CDR3 contains 13 residues. CDR3: CASSLGPNQPQHF. The CDR3 bases are TGTGCCAGCAGCTTGGGACCCAATCAGCCCCAGCATTTT.

The V gene is TRBV12-3 or TRBV12-4, the J gene TRBJ1-2; TRBD1 agrees at 10 bases. V shed 6 bases and J 3 bases; nucleotides not matched to a gene: 7. CDR3 length: 15 residues. CDR3 DNA sequence: TGTGCCAGCAGGGTGAGACAGGGGGCTCACTATGGCTACACCTTC. It encodes CASRVRQGAHYGYTF.

CDR3 in DNA: TGTGCCAGCAGTTACTCGGGACTGAAGAACACTGAAGCTTTCTTT. Amino acids: CASSYSGLKNTEAFF. The genes are TRBV6-6 and TRBJ1-1; D perhaps matches TRBD1 (5 bases). The germline gives CDR1 MNHNY, CDR2 SVGAGI (reference sequence). The CDR3 consists of 15 residues. Trimming stripped 0 bases from V and 1 base from J, with 9 bases between.

This clonotype was seen a handful of times. V gene TRBV7-2 combines with J gene TRBJ1-5; 8 bases map to TRBD1. V gave up 4 bases and J gave up 3 bases; unmatched junction bases: 5. The CDR3 runs 15 residues. Per the germline V gene, CDR1 is SGHTA and CDR2 is FQGNSA. CDR3 sequence reads: CASSSGGLFNQPQHF. The DNA of the CDR3 is TGTGCCAGCAGCTCAGGGGGCCTTTTCAATCAGCCCCAGCATTTT.

The CDR3 DNA is TGTGCCTCGAGGAGGGGTAATGAAAAACTGTTTTTT. Its translation: CASRRGNEKLFF. V gene TRBV12-3 or TRBV12-4 combines with J gene TRBJ1-4; possible D gene TRBD1, 5 bases. V lost 11 bases, J lost 4 bases, and 11 bases lay in between. The CDR3 extends over 12 amino acids.

The chain recombines TRBV2 with TRBJ1-5; 7 nucleotides agree with TRBD1. The CDR3 extends over 14 amino acids. With 5 bases clipped from V and 11 bases from J, the junction kept 12 bases outside the gene matches. Germline V gene lookup returns CDR1 SNHLY and CDR2 FYNNEI. The CDR3 protein is CASSPEAGQVAQHF. Here the CDR3 DNA reads TGTGCCAGCAGTCCAGAAGCCGGACAGGTGGCCCAGCATTTT.

The V call is TRBV25-1, the J call TRBJ1-1; TRBD1 matches at 7 bases. CDR3 length equals 17 residues. Germline-derived CDR1 and CDR2 are MGHDK and SYGVNS. Trimming removed 3 bases from V and 0 bases from J; junction bases left unmatched: 10. The CDR3 DNA sequence: TGTGCCAGCAGTGATTTAGGGCAGGGGGGTTTGAACACTGAAGCTTTCTTT. This encodes CASSDLGQGGLNTEAFF.

The chain couples TRBV6-5 to TRBJ1-4; 8 bases agree with TRBD1. The CDR3 runs 16 residues. Germline CDR1 and CDR2: MNHEY and SVGAGI. J was trimmed by 6 bases and V by 0 bases; bases with no gene match: 6. CDR3 loop: CASSYSRAGGHEKLFF. For the CDR3, the DNA is TGTGCCAGCAGTTACTCGAGGGCAGGGGGCCATGAAAAACTGTTTTTT.

This clonotype was seen many times. This chain joins TRBV6-5 and TRBJ2-5; D is unclear. The length of the CDR3 is 16 residues. Trimming cost V 4 bases and J 0 bases, with 15 bases left between them. In germline, CDR1 is MNHEY, CDR2 SVGAGI. CDR3: CASSSSFPTYQETQYF. DNA of the CDR3: TGTGCCAGCAGTTCCTCATTCCCGACTTACCAAGAGACCCAGTACTTC.

This clonotype came up a few times. The chain combines TRBV12-3 or TRBV12-4 with TRBJ1-2, with 7 bases identical to TRBD1. V trimming: 6 bases; J trimming: 2 bases; junction bases outside the gene matches: 6. The CDR3 has 14 residues. CDR3 DNA: TGTGCCAGCAGCACCGGGACAGAAAACTATGGCTACACCTTC. The encoded protein is CASSTGTENYGYTF.

This clonotype was seen only a few times. The chain couples TRBV9 to TRBJ1-2, with D perhaps matching TRBD1 (6 bases). CDR1 is SGDLS and CDR2 is YYNGEE in the germline V gene. V lost 0 bases to trimming and J lost 3 bases, with 18 bases between them. This CDR3 spans 17 amino acids. The CDR3 bases are TGTGCCAGCAGCGTAGATTTAGGGACAACAGCCTACTATGGCTACACCTTC. This gives the protein CASSVDLGTTAYYGYTF.

This clonotype was counted a few times. This chain connects TRBV25-1 to TRBJ2-7; D remains unclear. Looked up from germline, CDR1 is MGHDK and CDR2 is SYGVNS. V shed 7 bases and J shed 0 bases, with 13 bases lying between them. The CDR3 covers 14 residues. The CDR3 DNA is TGTGCCAGCAAGAGAGATTCGAGCTCCTACGAGCAGTACTTC. This sequence encodes CASKRDSSSYEQYF.

This clonotype was detected many times. The chain couples TRBV6-5 to TRBJ1-2; 7 bases are a match to TRBD1. Germline CDR1 MNHEY, CDR2 SVGAGI. After removal of 6 bases from V and 3 bases from J, the junction contained 4 bases not matched to a gene. This CDR3 is built from 13 residues. Written as DNA, the CDR3 is TGTGCCAGCAGAACCGGGACAGACTATGGCTACACCTTC. It yields the protein CASRTGTDYGYTF.

This clonotype showed up many times. The V call is TRBV10-2, the J call TRBJ1-6; TRBD1 might be the D (5 bases). The CDR3 is 15 residues long. The V gene lost 6 bases and the J gene lost 6 bases, with 15 bases spanning the gap. The germline gives CDR1 WSHSY, CDR2 SAAADI. The DNA for the CDR3 is TGCGCCAGCAGAGCCCAATCAGGGTCTAATTCACCCCTCCACTTT. This translates into CASRAQSGSNSPLHF.

On this clonotype: Since a much larger clone is just one base distant, this may be a read error. V and J are TRBV5-4 and TRBJ1-2; TRBD1 is a possible D gene (5 bases). The V end was cut by 3 bases, the J end by 12 bases, with 15 bases between. The CDR3 extends over 12 amino acids. CDR1 is SGHNT, CDR2 YYREEE, per germline (reference sequence). The CDR3 DNA follows: TGTGCCAGCAGCTCGGACGAGTGGGGCCACACCTTC. Its translation: CASSSDEWGHTF.

The table lists this clonotype with many counts. The chain carries TRBV7-9 and TRBJ2-2, with D unclear. This CDR3 is 16 amino acids long. V was pared by 4 bases and J by 0 bases, with 12 bases between. CDR1 and CDR2 (germline): SEHNR, FQNEAQ (reference sequence). CDR3 DNA: TGTGCCAGCAGCTCTAAAGGACGGACGAACACCGGGGAGCTGTTTTTT. It is translated as CASSSKGRTNTGELFF.

This clonotype was seen repeatedly, ten times or more. V gene TRBV20-1 combines with J gene TRBJ2-5, with TRBD2 matching 7 bases. CDR1 is DFQATT, CDR2 SNEGSKA, per germline (reference sequence). The CDR3 sequence is 15 residues long. V was clipped by 8 bases and J by 3 bases; unmatched bases: 15. The CDR3 DNA reads TGCAGTTCATCGGGAGGAACAGCCCTGGAAGAGACCCAGTACTTC. This translates into CSSSGGTALEETQYF.

CDR3 in amino acids: CASSARAWTERTGELFF. CDR3 bases: TGTGCCAGCAGTGCTAGAGCCTGGACAGAGCGTACCGGGGAGCTGTTTTTT. The V call is TRBV25-1, the J call TRBJ2-2; tentative D call: TRBD1 (6 bases). From germline, CDR1 is MGHDK and CDR2 SYGVNS. The V end was cut by 4 bases, the J end by 5 bases, with 20 bases between. There are 17 residues in the CDR3.

This clonotype was found a few times. The chain joins TRBV4-3 to TRBJ2-7; D possibly uses TRBD1 or TRBD2 (5 bases each). V was pared by 1 base and J by 2 bases, with 9 bases between. Germline values: CDR1 LGHNA, CDR2 YSLEER. CDR3 size: 14 residues. CDR3 coding DNA: TGCGCCAGCAGCCAAGGGGTGGGGGCCTACGAGCAGTACTTC. Its translation is CASSQGVGAYEQYF.

This chain connects TRBV2 to TRBJ2-5; D could derive from TRBD1 or TRBD2 (7 bases each). V lost 6 bases and J lost 11, with 25 bases in between. Germline-derived CDR1 and CDR2 are SNHLY and FYNNEI. CDR3 length: 15 amino acids. CDR3 sequence: CASRRAGGARNTQYF. As DNA, the CDR3 is TGTGCCAGCAGGCGGGCAGGGGGGGCGCGAAATACTCAGTACTTC.

This clonotype was observed a handful of times. This chain uses TRBV29-1 with TRBJ2-3; D is possibly TRBD2 (6 bases). With 8 bases removed from V and 2 bases from J, the gap between germline ends came to 14 bases. CDR3 size: 13 residues. Germline V lookup: CDR1 SQVTM, CDR2 ANQGSEA. This CDR3 reads CSTSGDSTDTQYF. The CDR3 bases are TGCAGCACCTCGGGGGACTCCACAGATACGCAGTATTTT.

The genes are TRBV5-1 and TRBJ1-1, with D perhaps matching TRBD1 (6 bases). The CDR3 contains 13 residues. The V end was cut by 2 bases, the J end by 7 bases, with 12 bases between. Germline V gene data show CDR1 as SGHRS and CDR2 as YFSETQ. CDR3 amino acids: CASSLSGGLEAFF. CDR3 nucleotide sequence: TGCGCCAGCAGCTTATCTGGGGGGCTTGAAGCTTTCTTT.

This clonotype showed up many times. The rearrangement joins TRBV10-3 to TRBJ1-1; no clear D. The CDR3 totals 13 residues. The V gene's germline CDR1 is ENHRY and CDR2 SYGVKD. The germline V and J ends were trimmed by 9 bases and 0 bases, with 11 bases remaining between them. CDR3 residues: CAISGIMNTEAFF. The CDR3 DNA reads as TGTGCCATATCCGGGATCATGAACACTGAAGCTTTCTTT.

This clonotype has a count of ten or more. The V and J genes are TRBV12-3 or TRBV12-4 and TRBJ2-5, with 9 positions matching TRBD1. The CDR3 spans 14 residues. The V gene end was trimmed by 3 bases and the J gene end by 5 bases; junction bases not matched to a gene: 4. In DNA, the CDR3 is TGTGCCAGCAGTTTGTCGGGACAGGGCGAGACCCAGTACTTC. It encodes CASSLSGQGETQYF.

The rearrangement joins TRBV7-9 to TRBJ1-6; D is perhaps TRBD1 (6 bases). The CDR3 runs 16 residues. Per germline, CDR1 SEHNR and CDR2 FQNEAQ (reference sequence). The V gene lost 3 bases and the J gene lost 13 bases, with 22 bases spanning the gap. The CDR3: CASSFGRDLGGQPLHF. CDR3 bases: TGTGCCAGCAGCTTCGGCCGGGACCTTGGTGGACAGCCCCTCCACTTT.

The genes are TRBV9 and TRBJ2-6, with D perhaps TRBD2 (7 bases). V was trimmed by 6 bases and J by 2 bases, leaving 12 bases between them. Germline V gene lookup returns CDR1 SGDLS and CDR2 YYNGEE. CDR3 length equals 15 residues. CDR3 loop: CASTLGGAGANVLTF. The DNA for the CDR3 is TGTGCCAGCACCCTAGGGGGGGCTGGGGCCAACGTCCTGACTTTC.

The chain is built from TRBV25-1 and TRBJ2-7; 12 bases align to TRBD1. From germline, CDR1 is MGHDK and CDR2 SYGVNS. The CDR3 is made up of 13 amino acids. CDR3 nucleotide sequence: TGTGCTAGAACGGGACAGGGGGCGGGTGAGCAGTACTTC. Its protein product is CARTGQGAGEQYF.

For this clonotype: Germline and junction disagree at one end, which may indicate a read error. The chain is built from TRBV7-2 and TRBJ1-5; a weak D match, TRBD1 (6 bases). Germline lookup yields CDR1 SGHTA and CDR2 FQGNSA. CDR3 length equals 15 residues. The CDR3 reads CASSQSVGANQPQHF. CDR3 in DNA: TGCGCCAGCAGCCAATCCGTGGGGGCGAATCAGCCCCAGCATTTT.

This chain joins TRBV27 and TRBJ2-7, with D possibly called TRBD1 or TRBD2 (5 bases each). Germline CDR1 and CDR2: MNHEY and SMNVEV (reference sequence). V shed 6 bases and J shed 7 bases, with 16 bases lying between them. The CDR3 is 13 residues long. This CDR3 is CASRWDALREQYF. The CDR3 DNA reads TGTGCCAGCAGATGGGACGCCTTGAGGGAGCAGTACTTC.

This chain joins TRBV4-3 and TRBJ1-3; D call uncertain. Germline assignment: CDR1 LGHNA and CDR2 YSLEER. This CDR3 region has 16 residues. V shed 1 base and J shed 4 bases, with 14 bases lying between them. This chain's CDR3 is CASSQGPLPGGNTIYF. In DNA form, the CDR3 reads TGCGCCAGCAGCCAAGGGCCGTTGCCAGGAGGAAACACCATATATTTT.